This T cell receptor (beta chain) was captured in a study of human T cells and chemical hapten exposure. Whole-study results and caveats: No alteration of TCRs above 1 in 1000 frequency was seen with DPC sensitization.

Time point specified: patch test 3, about 24 weeks after DPC sensitization. The treatment: therapeutic diphenylcyclopropenone sensitization with weekly scalp DPC. This clonotype was counted between two and nine times. The antigen is unknown. The CDR3 length is 15 residues. Germline CDR1 and CDR2: SEHNR and FQNEAQ (reference sequence). The V segment lost 1 base and the J segment 7 bases; nucleotides outside the gene matches: 3. Unique molecular identifiers were attached to individual cDNA molecules during library preparation. Each CDR3 protein is one row after TCRdb ran MiXCR on the RACE reads. There are roughly 200,000 distinct CDR3 sequences in the sample; 20% to 25% occur only once, and under 2.5% lies in the top ten.

The starting material was whole blood, obtained in connection with sensitization to the hapten diphenylcyclopropenone (DPC). The gene calls are TRBV7-9 and TRBJ2-2; 10 nucleotides match TRBD1. The source is a woman between 40 and 50 years old with alopecia areata. Some clones in this sample may be carry-over from other donors' samples. The CDR3, as DNA: TGTGCCAGCAGCTTAGAGACAGGGGGCGTCGGGGAGCTGTTTTTT. Its translation is CASSLETGGVGELFF.